This is a list of T cell receptor beta chains from one sample in a study of blood T cells in healthy people across ages. TCRdb re-called the 5' RACE reads with MiXCR, one entry per CDR3 protein. Counted here are hundreds of thousands of distinct CDR3 sequences, around half occurring once; the ten biggest clones make up 40% to 50%. The sequencing input was blood. Receptors were obtained from a man older than 75 in good health. CDR3s leave out the opening cysteine and the closing phenylalanine or tryptophan.

V: TRBV12-3/TRBV12-4; J: TRBJ2-5; CDR3: ASSLGALGEQY
V: TRBV7-2; J: TRBJ2-1; CDR3: ASSANNVWYNEQF
V: TRBV28; J: TRBJ2-1; CDR3: ASSFRAGGVYNEQF
V: TRBV20-1; J: TRBJ2-7; CDR3: SATVSGSPSYEQY
V: TRBV20-1; J: TRBJ2-1; CDR3: SARGASGSYNEQF
V: TRBV5-5; J: NA; CDR3: ASSLSASFSYEQY
V: TRBV9; J: TRBJ2-1; CDR3: ASSVAVVSLAEQF
V: TRBV18; J: TRBJ1-6; CDR3: ASSASTGPHNSPLH
V: TRBV29-1; J: TRBJ1-3; CDR3: SVIPAGNTIY
V: TRBV5-1; J: TRBJ2-7; CDR3: ASSWGQGYEQY
V: TRBV5-1; J: TRBJ1-6; CDR3: ASSLTGANSPLH
V: TRBV12-3/TRBV12-4; J: TRBJ2-1; CDR3: ASTLHGADNEQF
V: TRBV10-3; J: TRBJ2-3; CDR3: AIGEVDRYAY
V: TRBV6-1; J: TRBJ2-1; CDR3: ASSEYSYNEQF
V: TRBV20-1; J: TRBJ2-5; CDR3: SARVFGGSSEETQY
V: TRBV20-1; J: TRBJ1-4; CDR3: SAKEPATPGEKLF
V: TRBV9; J: TRBJ2-3; CDR3: ASSVDERSTDTQY
V: TRBV2; J: TRBJ1-1; CDR3: ASRGQGALNTEAF
V: TRBV4-1; J: TRBJ2-1; CDR3: ASSGRGTIPEKSSYNEQF
V: TRBV7-2; J: TRBJ1-1; CDR3: ATSLDRNFEAF
V: TRBV20-1; J: TRBJ2-2; CDR3: SAKLQDYYTGELF
V: TRBV25-1; J: TRBJ2-5; CDR3: ASSEGGAARQETQY
V: TRBV6-2/TRBV6-3; J: TRBJ2-1; CDR3: ASSTSRGSSYNEQF
V: TRBV28; J: TRBJ2-7; CDR3: ASSQGLAGEQY
V: TRBV5-1; J: TRBJ2-5; CDR3: ASSSKERLAGGQETQY
V: TRBV4-2; J: TRBJ2-5; CDR3: ASSQEDPETQY
V: TRBV19; J: TRBJ2-1; CDR3: ASSSRRGTTGNEQF
V: TRBV7-2; J: TRBJ2-7; CDR3: ASSLVGRNNYEQY
V: TRBV20-1; J: TRBJ1-6; CDR3: SARGTTGANSPLH
V: TRBV18; J: TRBJ1-2; CDR3: ASSRMGQGSDGYT
V: TRBV6-5; J: TRBJ2-3; CDR3: ASSYSRGRTSTDTQY
V: TRBV12-3/TRBV12-4; J: TRBJ2-1; CDR3: ASSLMGGAHNEQF
V: TRBV6-6; J: TRBJ2-5; CDR3: ASSYSGQPRQETQY
V: TRBV29-1; J: TRBJ2-3; CDR3: SVTGAGGTDTQY
V: TRBV12-3/TRBV12-4; J: TRBJ2-1; CDR3: ASSLILAGGVSYNEQF
V: TRBV5-1; J: TRBJ1-2; CDR3: ASSQDREHGYT
V: TRBV7-2; J: TRBJ2-1; CDR3: ASSSPSYNEQF
V: TRBV3-1; J: TRBJ2-5; CDR3: ASSQDRKGQETQY
V: TRBV24-1; J: TRBJ2-7; CDR3: ATSDFPRDNEQY
V: TRBV5-1; J: TRBJ2-4; CDR3: ASSLEGNGVKNIQY